This TCR beta chain is from a study of blood T cells in healthy people across ages. Using a J-beta primer mix together with a sample-barcoded 5' primer, a second PCR was run for about 7 to 12 cycles. Via MiXCR, TCRdb re-called the 5' RACE reads, giving one row per CDR3 protein. The sample contains about 1 million distinct CDR3 sequences, 20% to 25% of which appear only once. Germline V gives CDR1 SNHLY, CDR2 FYNNEI. The CDR3 length is 17 residues. The junction had 9 bases not matched to a gene; V was cut back by 2 bases and J by 5 bases. The sample was also linked to a second study, of T cells of mothers and their children.

Sequencing was done on a sample of blood. The chain recombines TRBV2 with TRBJ2-2; 9 bases agree with TRBD1. The receptor was isolated from a girl aged 2 to 10 in good health. CDR3 protein: CASSEFTGTGTTGELFF. The CDR3, as DNA: TGTGCCAGCAGTGAATTCACCGGGACAGGGACTACCGGGGAGCTGTTTTTT.